A single sample is the source of the 12 T cell receptor beta chains below, sequenced in a study of cytomegalovirus exposure and HLA in healthy donors. The primer mix had 60 Vbeta and 13 Jbeta primers. The repertoire was sequenced with immunoSEQ multiplex PCR; TCRdb's copy has only in-frame clones and lacks some. The table includes 150,000 to 200,000 clones, about two thirds detected once. Sequenced material: PBMCs. The receptor set was obtained from a human donor in good health.

The V gene is TRBV6-5, the J gene TRBJ2-7; a possible D gene is TRBD1 (6 bases). Between the trimmed V and J ends, which lost 5 bases and 2 bases, there was a span of 10 bases. CDR1 and CDR2 from the germline V gene are MNHEY and SVGAGI. The length of the CDR3 is 13 residues. CDR3 sequence: CASSDRDTYEQYF. Written as DNA, the CDR3 is TGTGCCAGCAGTGACCGGGACACCTACGAGCAGTACTTC.

The V call is TRBV9, the J call TRBJ1-4, with 8 bases matching TRBD1. After removal of 3 bases from V and 8 bases from J, the junction contained 6 bases not matched to a gene. CDR1 is SGDLS and CDR2 is YYNGEE in the germline V gene. This CDR3 spans 14 amino acids. The CDR3 DNA sequence: TGTGCCAGCAGCGAGCAGGGGGCGTCGGAAAAACTGTTTTTT. Protein product: CASSEQGASEKLFF.

CDR3 loop: CATSRGLAGVAEQFF. The CDR3, as DNA: TGTGCCACCAGCAGGGGACTAGCGGGGGTCGCCGAGCAGTTCTTC. This rearrangement joins TRBV15 to TRBJ2-1, with TRBD2 identical over 14 bases. The CDR3 extends over 15 amino acids. Germline-derived CDR1 and CDR2 are LNHNV and YYDKDF (reference sequence). V lost 3 bases to trimming and J lost 10 bases; unmatched junction nucleotides: 5.

This clone has just a few counts. CDR3 DNA: TGCAGCGCGGGACAGGGGGACACTGAAGCTTTCTTT. As protein: CSAGQGDTEAFF. The V gene is TRBV29-1, the J gene TRBJ1-1; 11 bases match TRBD1. CDR1 and CDR2 (germline): SQVTM, ANQGSEA. This CDR3 is 12 amino acids long. The ends lost 7 bases at V and 3 bases at J; junction bases unmatched: 1. Combining the CDR3 with reference TRBV29-1 and TRBJ1-1 gives the whole variable domain SAVISQKPSRDICQRGTSLTIQCQVDSQVTMMFWYRQQPGQSLTLIATANQGSEATYESGFVIDKFPISRPNLTFSTLTVSNMSPEDSSIYLCSAGQGDTEAFFGQGTRLTVV.

This clone was picked up a small number of times. The J gene is TRBJ2-1, the V gene TRBV7-9; TRBD2 is a possible D gene (5 bases). Looked up from germline, CDR1 is SEHNR and CDR2 is FQNEAQ (reference sequence). Trimming removed 4 bases at V and 2 bases at J, with 9 bases between. The CDR3 loop spans 14 amino acids. The CDR3 sequence is CASSSEVTYNEQFF. The CDR3 bases are TGTGCCAGCAGCTCGGAGGTTACCTACAATGAGCAGTTCTTC.

J is TRBJ1-6 and V is TRBV6-6; TRBD1 agrees at 7 bases. The ends lost 4 bases at V and 5 bases at J; junction bases unmatched: 5. Germline CDR1 and CDR2: MNHNY and SVGAGI (reference sequence). CDR3 length equals 15 residues. CDR3 loop: CASSFTGTDNSPLHF. DNA for the CDR3: TGTGCCAGCAGTTTCACCGGGACAGATAATTCACCCCTCCACTTT.

CDR3 nucleotides: TGTGCCACCAGCACTCGACAGGGGGCCGGGGAGCTGTTTTTT. It encodes CATSTRQGAGELFF. The chain carries TRBV15 and TRBJ2-2; 9 bases agree with TRBD1. The V gene's germline CDR1 is LNHNV and CDR2 YYDKDF (reference sequence). There are 14 residues in the CDR3. The ends lost 4 bases at V and 6 bases at J; junction bases unmatched: 3. The full variable domain, in which reference TRBV15 and TRBJ2-2 provide the parts outside the CDR3, is DAMVIQNPRYQVTQFGKPVTLSCSQTLNHNVMYWYQQKSSQAPKLLFHYYDKDFNNEADTPDNFQSRRPNTSFCFLDIRSPGLGDTAMYLCATSTRQGAGELFFGEGSRLTVL.

The chain joins TRBV11-2 to TRBJ2-1; no reliable D call. The germline V and J ends were trimmed by 0 bases and 8 bases, with 5 bases remaining between them. The CDR3 runs 12 residues. CDR1 is SGHAT, CDR2 FQNNGV, per germline. This chain's CDR3 is CASSLEADEQFF. CDR3 sequence (DNA): TGTGCCAGCAGCTTAGAGGCGGATGAGCAGTTCTTC.

V and J are TRBV4-1 and TRBJ1-4; 9 nucleotides match TRBD1. Germline CDR1 is MGHRA and CDR2 is YSYEKL. The CDR3 runs to 18 residues. The V gene end was trimmed by 2 bases and the J gene end by 8 bases; junction bases not matched to a gene: 15. The CDR3 is CASSQQGVPGQGSEKLFF. The CDR3 DNA reads as TGCGCCAGCAGCCAACAGGGGGTCCCGGGACAGGGTTCGGAAAAACTGTTTTTT.

The chain is built from TRBV2 and TRBJ1-1, with 8 positions matching TRBD1. The CDR3 totals 14 residues. The V gene end was trimmed by 8 bases and the J gene end by 4 bases; junction bases not matched to a gene: 9. CDR1 and CDR2 (germline): SNHLY, FYNNEI. DNA for the CDR3: TGTGCCAGCGATCGACAGGGGAGCGGCACTGAAGCTTTCTTT. It specifies CASDRQGSGTEAFF.

The chain is built from TRBV7-6 and TRBJ2-5; TRBD2 is a possible D gene (7 bases). CDR1 is SGHVS and CDR2 is FNYEAQ in the germline V gene. Trimming cost V 5 bases and J 7 bases, with 11 bases left between them. The CDR3 is 12 amino acids. The CDR3 nucleotides read TGTGCCAGCAGCGGGGGGGGCTCGACCCAGTACTTC. Its protein product is CASSGGGSTQYF.

The CDR3 protein is CASSQAGGGAGNEQFF. The DNA of the CDR3 is TGTGCCAGCAGCCAAGCGGGCGGGGGGGCCGGCAATGAGCAGTTCTTC. The chain joins TRBV4-2 to TRBJ2-1; 9 positions match TRBD2. J was trimmed by 6 bases and V by 1 base; bases with no gene match: 7. This CDR3 comprises 16 residues. Germline values: CDR1 LGHNA, CDR2 YNFKEQ.